This T cell receptor (beta chain) was recorded in a study of T cells expressing NK-cell markers. Study details: One of eight sequenced donors was HCMV-seronegative; the other seven were seropositive.

It was by 5'RACE template switching with UMIs that TCR beta cDNA was made. TCRdb re-called the 5' RACE reads; every CDR3 protein appears as one record, without DNA. The ten top clones account for roughly 21%, within a sample of about 150,000 distinct CDR3 sequences. Comments on this clonotype: Antigen unknown.

The germline CDR1 and CDR2 sequences are SNHLY and FYNNEI. The CDR3 is 17 amino acids. Study-wide results and limits: For several donors, the dominant NKG2C+ clonotypes made up roughly 1.0-7.5% of their CD8+ T cells.

The source material was blood T cells: a sorted CD56 or NKG2C T cell subset, CD4+ or CD8+ T cells, or bulk PBMC T cells (not recorded which). The J gene is TRBJ2-7, the V gene TRBV2; the TRBD2 assignment by TCRdb is unverifiable without DNA. This clonotype was obtained from a man aged 18 to 69 in good health. CDR3 protein: CATILPDASGGAYEQYF.